This paragraph covers one T cell receptor (beta chain) sequence. The antigen remains undetermined. CDR3 length: 13 residues. Germline V gene sequence: CDR1 LNHDA, CDR2 SQIVND (reference sequence). The V and J ends lost 3 bases and 6 bases respectively, with 8 bases between them. Both 60 Vbeta primers and 13 Jbeta primers went into the PCR. Clones were read by immunoSEQ multiplex PCR, and TCRdb kept only the in-frame ones, dropping some. The sample carries about 180,000 clones, over 75% recorded once. The data were obtained in a study of cytomegalovirus exposure and HLA in healthy donors. Study findings and constraints: TCR beta chain V- and J-gene trimming was linked, in a later analysis, to a missense variant in DCLRE1C.

This receptor was identified in a man aged 60 to 69 in good health and CMV-seronegative. The chain links TRBV19 to TRBJ2-2; tentatively, D is TRBD2 (6 bases). What was sequenced was PBMCs. The CDR3 region has the DNA TGTGCCAGTAGTATGGAGGGAGCCGGGGAGCTGTTTTTT. Protein: CASSMEGAGELFF.